Reported below is one TCR beta chain. The target of this receptor is not known. No per-base quality is available; no much larger clone lies one base away. This specimen comes from a study of cytomegalovirus exposure and HLA in healthy donors (dated by TCRdb to the late 2010s). In terms of the full investigation: According to an earlier analysis of around 600 of the donors, about 179 million T cells yielded roughly 110 million unique TCR beta sequences and approximately 280 Gb of sequence data. On average, roughly 250,000 unique TCR beta nucleotide sequences were sequenced per donor among 398 genotyped donors of the cohort, with 15% to 20% of those sequences being non-productive. Typing coverage differed by locus: A, B, C, DRB1 and DQB1 were typed in roughly 629-630 donors, DQA1 in about 550, DPA1 in 600 to 610, and DPB1 in just under 480. The study aimed to test whether signatures of past pathogen exposure could be identified by cataloging public T cell receptors. The later analysis used no new phenotypic data to find candidate immune exposures, relying instead on TCR beta sequences and their occurrence across donors. Roughly 300 gigabases of sequencing data and 91 million or so unique TCR sequences made up an early release that covered 500 to 700 HLA-typed donors. An earlier analysis of about 600 of the donors used high-throughput TCR beta sequencing to judge whether each TCR beta V gene segment behaved as functional or pseudogenic. To predict cytomegalovirus infection status, the study combined high-throughput TCR immunosequencing, statistical association of individual TCRs with disease status, and machine learning. Alongside the repertoire data, information on donor age, sex, ethnicity and CMV serostatus was compiled. Along with the approximately 650-subject first cohort, a separate validation cohort of 120 different subjects was used. Using immunosequencing, the study profiled T cell repertoires from around 680 subjects and related those repertoires to cytomegalovirus serostatus. A later genetic analysis used genome-wide SNP genotypes for about 65% of the 666 donors, treating that subset as a discovery cohort. To study patterns of TCR occurrence, a later analysis re-analyzed previously published TCR beta repertoires from just over 650 donors and added high-resolution HLA genotyping. All discovery cohort repertoires had been generated using a single sequencing platform. Four to six DR-DQ haplotypes were handled as single units for association and clustering because linkage in the cohort was strong. Class I and class II HLA loci were covered by the typing at four-digit resolution. Of the roughly 410 genotyped donors, 75% to 85% were placed in the genetic ancestry cluster associated with self-reported Caucasian donors. Overall results and qualifications from the work: A further reported finding was that TCR beta sequences accurately predicted the HLA-A and HLA-B alleles for most subjects in the first cohort. A cluster of highly shared sequence variants was judged likely to be a technical artifact of the sequencing pipeline. Some IMGT-functional V segments, including TRBV6-2 and TRBV6-3, could not be told apart with the 87-base-pair reads, so those segments were excluded. Because some donors lacked HLA typing at each locus, the association tests relied only on the typed subset. Sequencing depth was assumed to be roughly uniform across donors in the presence/absence analyses, though that assumption may not hold. Correlated functional status among segregating V segments might be attributable to linkage disequilibrium, but an unknown experimental factor could not be ruled out. In a later genetic analysis, fewer N-insertions in productive TCRs were reported among donors in an Asian-associated ancestry cluster than the roughly 700-donor mean. V-gene and J-gene trimming of TCR beta chains was associated with a missense DCLRE1C variant in a later genetic analysis, and the association was replicated in an independent cohort. Strong co-occurrence of HLA alleles, especially DR and DQ, made assigning TCR associations to individual alleles difficult. The only immune exposure information available for the cohort was CMV serostatus. Most TCR sequences were observed very rarely across donors, whereas some public TCRs were present in many individuals. Broadly in line with IMGT annotations, most TCR beta V segments showed up in productive rearrangements about 90% or about 30% of the time in an earlier analysis of 450 to 750 of the donors. A few of the identified cytomegalovirus-associated TCR beta chains were confirmed in vitro to be specific for cytomegalovirus antigens. In a later analysis, several top co-occurrence clusters were reported to appear linked to parvovirus B19, influenza, CMV and Epstein-Barr virus. Specific HLA alleles were associated with 15,000 to 20,000 TCR beta sequences at a false discovery rate of 0.05 in a later analysis. A later analysis found that most CMV-associated TCR beta chains appeared HLA-restricted, with HLA associations seemingly driven largely by CMV exposure. A later analysis found that TCR association rates varied across HLA loci, with DRB1 alleles showing the most associated TCRs and HLA-C alleles the fewest. According to the authors, the approach could potentially be generalized to other disease states and immunological phenotypes. In the study, approximately 160 TCR beta chains were listed as associated with cytomegalovirus. A later analysis found that HLA-associated TCR beta chains were more clonally expanded and had lower generation probabilities than equally common non-associated chains. The earlier analysis of nearly 600 of the donors excluded fewer than 20 rarely observed V segments, including chromosome 9 orphons, because counts were too low. The cohort was sequenced for TCR beta chains only, and without alpha or paired-chain data the features that could be detected were limited. The classifier was reported to diagnose cytomegalovirus status with high specificity and sensitivity in both the original cohort and the validation cohort.

The CDR3 runs 14 residues from the cysteine to the phenylalanine. CDR3 DNA only is kept here, 42 bases in frame from base 1. V is pared back by 2 bases and J by 0 bases, with 8 bases lying between the germline termini. Taken from the germline V gene (reference sequence), the CDR1 and CDR2 loops are MNHEY and SMNVEV. The cohort comprised around 700 healthy bone marrow donors. All cohort members were sampled while nominally healthy, although unrecorded immune exposures were likely present. The donor tested CMV seropositive and was one of the 289 seropositive cohort members. A peripheral blood sample was collected from each donor, and TCR beta sequencing was performed on peripheral blood mononuclear cells. Genomic DNA extraction from the blood cell samples was performed with the Qiagen DNeasy Blood Extraction Kit. Library preparation employed the immunoSEQ multiplex PCR assay. For the multiplex PCR, a mixture combining 60 forward primers for TCR Vbeta segments and 13 reverse primers for TCR Jbeta segments was used. The CDR3 region of rearranged TCR beta genes was amplified from genomic DNA with a multiplex PCR assay. The Illumina HiSeq System was used to sequence the amplified TCR beta libraries as 87-base-pair reads. For the original study's pipeline: A later analysis tallied approximately 87 million unique TCR beta chains across the roughly 610 repertoires, and some 12 million of those chains were shared by two or more donors. To remove PCR and sequencing errors, raw reads were error-corrected and collapsed into unique sequences using a nearest-neighbor algorithm that merged closely related sequences. V, D and J gene segments were assigned by aligning CDR3 sequences to IMGT reference sequences. Each retained sequence needed at least a six-nucleotide match to both a V gene segment and a J gene segment. A rearrangement counted as productive if the CDR3 had no stop codons and remained in frame with V and J, and every other rearrangement counted as non-productive. CDR3 was defined according to IMGT convention as the region running from the second conserved V-encoded cysteine to the conserved J-encoded phenylalanine. In an earlier analysis of roughly 580 of the donors, sequences lacking an unambiguous match to a single V gene segment were excluded. An earlier analysis of approximately 590 of the donors called V segments functional above 56.7% productive rearrangements and segregating when the between-donor standard deviation exceeded 5%. A statistical classification framework was built to diagnose cytomegalovirus status from the catalog of TCR beta chain sequences. A later analysis assigned V and J genes by comparing TCR nucleotide sequences with IMGT/GENE-DB human TR gene sequences. In a later analysis, CDR3 sequences and most-parsimonious VDJ recombination scenarios were assigned using the TCRdist pipeline. In a later analysis, every TCR beta chain was defined by the combination of its CDR3 amino acid sequence and its V-gene family, and reads without a unique V-gene family were dropped. In a later analysis, around 600 highly shared, low-generation-probability nucleotide sequences were removed to address suspected cross-contamination and a sequencing artifact. In a later analysis, a clonal expansion index was calculated for each public chain from normalized within-repertoire ranks of inferred template counts. A later analysis computed generation probabilities with a VDJ recombination model fitted to out-of-frame rearrangements, and checked the results against IGoR. In a later analysis, hypergeometric tests were used to score TCR-TCR, TCR-HLA and TCR-CMV co-occurrence, with a repertoire-size bias correction applied to TCR pairs. To estimate false discovery rates, a later analysis permuted the HLA or CMV assignments 20 times. In a later analysis, co-occurring TCRs were grouped with DBSCAN, and TCRdist sequence similarity was added when clustering was performed within HLA-allele-positive subsets. Co-occurrence clustering excluded repertoires with fewer than 30,000 or more than 120,000 public chains, plus five with anomalous nucleotide sharing. Entries here come from immuneACCESS through TCRdb and include only in-frame sequences with V and J called. Some clones fail to appear in such tables; in the studies checked, an unresolved V gene covers under half of the shortfall, and the cause of the remainder is unknown. V and J calls plus clone size are reproduced from that table; the DNA served to infer D and trimming. The sample yields about 64,000 clones; over 75% were counted once. Around 5.1% of the sample comes from the top ten.

The sequence is built from TRBV27 and TRBJ2-7; a weak D assignment points to TRBD2 (7 bases agree). Source material: PBMCs. This clonotype originated in a male donor in good health and CMV-seropositive. The sequenced DNA: TGTGCCAGCAGTTTAAGGGGGGGCTCCTACGAGCAGTACTTC. Translated, this is CASSLRGGSYEQYF.